These T cell receptor beta chains were read from a single sample in a study of T cell responses to AZD1222 COVID-19 vaccine. TCRdb keeps only in-frame clones here, not all; method: immunoSEQ multiplex PCR. Here the sample spans about 84,000 clones, about 90% being singletons. This specimen was peripheral blood, taken on day 0 of AZD1222 vaccination. Every receptor here comes from an adult in good health. Each CDR3 is given with its conserved first and last residue. The order of the fields is J gene, D gene, CDR3 length, clone size, V gene, CDR3 DNA, CDR3 protein. The D gene is left open where the match is weak. Clone size is stated in some rows and not others, as once, few, many or a class when expanded.

TRBJ1-4 . 17 . TRBV6-2/TRBV6-3 TGTGCCAGCAGTTTCCCTCCCGACGGTGCAACTAATGAAAAACTGTTTTTT CASSFPPDGATNEKLFF
TRBJ2-1 . 14 . TRBV10-1 TGCCCTACCTATACAGGGAGCTCCTACAATGAGCAGTTCTTC CPTYTGSSYNEQFF
TRBJ1-4 . 14 . TRBV7-9 TGTGCCAGCACCTACACACTTGGGGACGAAAAACTGTTTTTT CASTYTLGDEKLFF
TRBJ2-5 . 12 . TRBV19 TGTGCCAGTAGTACCCCCACTGGGACCCAGTACTTC CASSTPTGTQYF
TRBJ2-7 TRBD1 16 . TRBV11-2 TGTGCCAGCAGCTCCCTGGACAGGGGGCATAATATCGAGCAGTACTTC CASSSLDRGHNIEQYF
TRBJ2-3 . 13 . TRBV29-1 TGCAGCGTAGGAGGACAGAGCACAGATACGCAGTATTTT CSVGGQSTDTQYF
TRBJ2-4 . 15 . TRBV2 TGTGCCAGCAGTGTCCAGGGGGGAGCCAAAAACATTCAGTACTTC CASSVQGGAKNIQYF
TRBJ1-2 . 14 . TRBV7-9 TGTGCCAGCTCCAAAATAGTGGGTCAGGATGGCTACACCTTC CASSKIVGQDGYTF
TRBJ2-1 . 12 . TRBV3-1/TRBV3-2 TGTGCCAGCAGCCCCACAGGGAATGAGCAGTTCTTC CASSPTGNEQFF
TRBJ2-1 TRBD2 16 many TRBV9 TGTGCCAGCAGCCCTCTCAGACTAGCGGGATCGCATGAGCAGTTCTTC CASSPLRLAGSHEQFF
TRBJ2-2 . 15 . TRBV6-5 TGTGCCAGCAGTTTTGCGGGGAAGAACACCGGGGAGCTGTTTTTT CASSFAGKNTGELFF